This T cell receptor (beta chain) was recorded in a study of blood T cell repertoires in COVID-19. Across the study: The cDNA or gDNA used as material had been derived from T cells, B-cell-depleted T cells, or PBMCs.

The protocol was immunoSEQ multiplex PCR, while the TCRdb copy is restricted to in-frame clones and leaves out a portion. The table lists about 90,000 clones, 85% of them singletons. CDR1 SGDLS and CDR2 YYNGEE come from the germline V gene. The germline V and J ends were trimmed by 0 bases and 0 bases, with 11 bases remaining between them. The CDR3 spans 16 residues. The chain joins TRBV9 to TRBJ2-3, with TRBD1 as a possible D gene (5 bases). Material for sequencing was peripheral blood. The receptor comes from a woman between 70 and 85 years old with active or convalescent COVID-19. In DNA form, the CDR3 reads TGTGCCAGCAGCGTAGGTCACAGGTCTAGCACAGATACGCAGTATTTT. This encodes CASSVGHRSSTDTQYF.